A selection of T cell receptor beta chains follows, all from one sample in a study of T cell responses to AZD1222 COVID-19 vaccine. Profiling relied on immunoSEQ multiplex PCR, and the TCRdb table lists in-frame clones only, not all of them. The sample holds approximately 100,000 clones, around 92% seen once. The sample here was peripheral blood, taken on day 0 of AZD1222 vaccination. Receptors were obtained from an adult in good health. Each CDR3 is given with its conserved first and last residue. The D gene is left open where the match is weak. Where a row states a size, it is once, few, many or the class of an expanded clone; other rows omit it.

. | TRBJ1-1 | . | TRBV18 | CASSPFGEDTEAFF | TGTGCCAGCTCACCATTCGGGGAGGACACTGAAGCTTTCTTT
. | TRBJ1-1 | . | TRBV7-2 | CASSPGGTFTPTEAFF | TGTGCCAGCAGCCCTGGCGGGACTTTTACCCCCACTGAAGCTTTCTTT
. | TRBJ1-4 | . | TRBV9 | CASSQTVSGNEKLFF | TGTGCCAGCAGTCAAACAGTGTCGGGTAATGAAAAACTGTTTTTT
once | TRBJ1-5 | . | TRBV10-2 | CASSEMAGSNQPQHF | TGCGCCAGCAGTGAGATGGCAGGTAGCAATCAGCCCCAGCATTTT
. | TRBJ2-1 | TRBD2 | TRBV30 | CAWCPLGLAGCDEQFF | TGTGCCTGGTGCCCTCTCGGACTAGCGGGATGCGATGAGCAGTTCTTC
. | TRBJ1-1 | . | TRBV6-5 | CASTVASLRRPEAFF | TGTGCCAGCACAGTGGCCAGTCTAAGGAGGCCTGAAGCTTTCTTT
. | TRBJ1-5 | . | TRBV6-2/TRBV6-3 | CASSYIVGAQHF | TGTGCCAGCAGTTACATCGTCGGTGCCCAGCATTTT
. | TRBJ2-7 | TRBD1 | TRBV5-1 | CASSLGGQGYSYEQYF | TGCGCCAGCAGCTTGGGGGGACAGGGTTACTCCTACGAGCAGTACTTC
. | TRBJ1-1 | . | TRBV30 | CAWSPGGAGAFF | TGTGCCTGGAGCCCTGGAGGGGCTGGAGCTTTCTTT
. | TRBJ1-1 | . | TRBV18 | CASSPRPGWDDTEAFF | TGTGCCAGCTCACCACGACCCGGCTGGGACGACACTGAAGCTTTCTTT
. | TRBJ1-6 | TRBD1 | TRBV7-3 | CASSLTPLQGAPYNSPLHF | TGTGCCAGCAGCTTAACTCCCCTCCAGGGGGCACCCTATAATTCACCCCTCCACTTT
. | TRBJ2-3 | . | TRBV3-1/TRBV3-2 | CASSQLGAADTQYF | TGTGCCAGCAGCCAACTGGGAGCGGCAGATACGCAGTATTTT
. | TRBJ2-7 | TRBD1 | TRBV6-5 | CASSRDRVQEEQYF | TGTGCCAGCAGTCGGGACAGGGTGCAGGAAGAGCAGTACTTC
. | TRBJ1-3 | TRBD1 | TRBV5-1 | CASSQGTGGGRGTIYF | TGCGCCAGCAGCCAAGGGACAGGGGGCGGCCGGGGCACCATATATTTT
. | TRBJ2-7 | TRBD2 | TRBV5-4 | CASSSDPGLSVEQYF | TGTGCCAGCAGCTCCGATCCGGGACTATCTGTCGAGCAGTACTTC
. | TRBJ1-1 | TRBD1 | TRBV6-5 | CASRQGTANTEAFF | TGTGCCAGCAGGCAGGGGACAGCGAACACTGAAGCTTTCTTT
. | TRBJ1-1 | . | TRBV28 | CASTMEGFDTEAFF | TGTGCCAGCACCATGGAGGGATTCGACACTGAAGCTTTCTTT